A single T cell receptor beta chain is shown here with its context. Its recognized antigen is unknown. The record has no base qualities; no much larger clone is one base away. Receptor libraries were prepared by the immunoSEQ multiplex PCR assay. Not all clones reach the TCRdb copy of this immuneACCESS table, which keeps in-frame sequences only. Checked studies attribute under half of the gap to unresolved V genes and leave the rest unexplained. The sample includes about 28,000 clones, with around 80% observed a single time. In total, the top ten clones hold around 7.7% of the sample. These data belong to a study of radiotherapy plus CTLA-4 blockade in lung cancer (dated by TCRdb to 2017 to 2018). About the investigation overall: Objective responses occurred in 15% to 20% of enrolled patients, and around 29% achieved disease control.

The germline V gene sets CDR1 to SGHRS and CDR2 to YFSETQ. At the junction V is shortened by 3 bases and J by 6 bases, with 13 bases in between. Including cysteine and phenylalanine, the CDR3 has 15 amino acids. CDR3 DNA only is kept here, 45 bases in frame from base 1. In this study, focal radiation therapy paired with CTLA-4 blockade (ipilimumab) was tested in patients who had chemo-refractory metastatic non-small-cell lung cancer. Findings and caveats that apply to the study as a whole: After treatment with radiotherapy and ipilimumab, TCR clones that originated in tumors expanded in peripheral blood. Increased serum interferon-beta after radiation, together with early dynamic changes in blood T cell clones, were reported to be the strongest predictors of response.

The chain uses TRBV5-1 and TRBJ1-6; the D gene is possibly TRBD1, with 5 bases matching. This specimen was peripheral blood, taken from a patient treated with radiotherapy plus ipilimumab. The clonotype originates from a human donor with non-small cell lung cancer who had stable disease on radiotherapy plus ipilimumab. The sequenced DNA is TGCGCCAGCAGCTCAGCAGGGTCTTCTAATTCACCCCTCCACTTT. It is translated as CASSSAGSSNSPLHF. The CDR3, completed at both ends by the reference TRBV5-1 and TRBJ1-6 genes, gives the full variable domain KAGVTQTPRYLIKTRGQQVTLSCSPISGHRSVSWYQQTPGQGLQFLFEYFSETQRNKGNFPGRFSGRQFSNSRSEMNVSTLELGDSALYLCASSSAGSSNSPLHFGNGTRLTVT.